This paragraph reports one TCR beta chain. The source of the sample is a study of blood T cell repertoires in COVID-19. In the study overall: Some COVID-19 samples were acute and others convalescent; all came from the United States, Italy and Spain.

The germline V gene encodes CDR1 MNHEY and CDR2 SVGAGI. Trimming at V came to 6 bases and at J to 6 bases, leaving 3 bases not matched to a gene. The CDR3 has 13 amino acids. The assay was immunoSEQ multiplex PCR, and TCRdb's table has in-frame clones only and misses some. The data contain approximately 210,000 clones, 70% to 90% of them singletons. The sequence came from a man aged 50 to 59 with COVID-19, enrolled during active disease. The rearrangement links TRBV6-5 to TRBJ2-1, with 9 bases that match TRBD2. The source material was peripheral blood. CDR3 sequence reads: CASSLAGFNEQFF. In DNA, the CDR3 is TGTGCCAGCAGCCTAGCGGGATTCAATGAGCAGTTCTTC.